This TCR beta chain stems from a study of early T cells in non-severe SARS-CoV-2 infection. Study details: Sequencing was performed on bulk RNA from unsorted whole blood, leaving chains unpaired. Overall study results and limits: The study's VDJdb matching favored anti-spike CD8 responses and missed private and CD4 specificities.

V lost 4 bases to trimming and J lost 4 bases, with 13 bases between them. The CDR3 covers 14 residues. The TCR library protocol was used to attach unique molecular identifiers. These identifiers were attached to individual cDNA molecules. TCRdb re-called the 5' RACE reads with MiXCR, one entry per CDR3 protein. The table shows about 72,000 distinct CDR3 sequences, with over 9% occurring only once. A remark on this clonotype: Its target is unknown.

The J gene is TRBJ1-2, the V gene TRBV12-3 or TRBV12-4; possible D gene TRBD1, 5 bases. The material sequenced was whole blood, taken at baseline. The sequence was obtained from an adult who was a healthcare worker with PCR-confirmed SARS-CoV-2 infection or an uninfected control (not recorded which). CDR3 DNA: TGTGCCAGCAGTTCCCGAGGGGAGATCTATGGCTACACCTTC. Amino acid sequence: CASSSRGEIYGYTF.